The present entry profiles one T cell receptor (beta chain) with its context. Antigen specificity is unknown. This entry belongs to a study of cytomegalovirus exposure and HLA in healthy donors. About the research overall: Some 80 million unique TCR sequences came from HLA-typed donors in an early release. Overall study findings and caveats: Links to common viral pathogens appeared, in a later analysis, for several of the most significant clusters. Per published reports, the classifier diagnosed cytomegalovirus status with high specificity and sensitivity.

Use of 60 Vbeta and 13 Jbeta primers characterized the PCR. This table comes from immunoSEQ multiplex PCR, and its TCRdb copy is limited to in-frame clones, with some not included. The sample includes 80,000 or so clones, roughly 72% seen only once; the top ten take around 10%. This CDR3 contains 12 residues. From germline, CDR1 is SEHNR and CDR2 FQNEAQ (reference sequence). The V end was cut by 10 bases, the J end by 7 bases, with 16 bases between. This sequence originates from a middle-aged woman in good health and CMV-seropositive. The sequenced material came from PBMCs. This chain uses TRBV7-9 with TRBJ2-5; D is unclear. CDR3 nucleotides: TGTGCCACCCGGAAGGTGTCGGGGACCCAGTACTTC. This encodes CATRKVSGTQYF.